The TCR beta chain under discussion was sequenced for a study of molecular identifiers for immune sequencing clone quantification (dated by TCRdb to the late 2010s). About the study as a whole: In a replicate experiment, RNA from roughly 21,000 or 96,000 naive CD8 T cells was split into five aliquots, four of which were sequenced. This methods study benchmarked molecular-identifier clustering-based TCR repertoire sequencing (MIDCIRS) and TCR RNA copy counting, using CD8 T cells to do so. Points the paper makes about the study in general: In CMV-specific effector cells, clones with more than 20 RNA copies accounted for over 98% of molecules, whereas in naive cells such clones accounted for under 1%. Without barcode sub-clustering, chimeric consensus sequences inflated TCR diversity; chimeras reached as high as 47%. Identical TCR molecules sharing a barcode could cause highly expanded clone sizes to be underestimated. Spiked-in Jurkat TCR RNA equivalent to a single cell was reported to be detectable even among 850,000 to 1,000,000 naive CD8 T cells. About 2.9 recovered TCR RNA copies per cell were obtained by modeling, versus about 9.7 by digital PCR, implying a capture efficiency of 25% to 35%. The naive libraries included spiked-in Jurkat TCR RNA (roughly 9 copies' worth), and this RNA is not part of the donor repertoire.

Libraries of naive CD8 T cells were built from around 20,000 to 1,000,000 sorted cells, with 10%, 30% or 50% of the purified RNA used. Naive CD8 T cells, defined as CD8+CD4-CCR7+CD45RA+, were FACS-sorted into RLT Plus buffer on a BD FACSAria II. To test detection sensitivity, Jurkat RNA equivalent to more than eight TCR copies was spiked into samples of roughly 18,000-1,000,000 naive CD8 T cells. CD8 T cells were enriched with RosetteSep CD8+ T Cell Enrichment Cocktail and Ficoll-Paque, followed by ACK red cell lysis. Library preparation used PCR. Instrument used: Illumina HiSeq 4000. Preparation of bulk TCR libraries followed a previously described approach, with the TCR primers listed in Table S5. Purification of total RNA was performed with the Qiagen AllPrep DNA/RNA kit. Before analysis, reads from multiple sequencing runs of one library were combined. For the original study's pipeline: Reads were retained only if the reads had an exact TCR constant sequence, and the retained reads were trimmed to 150 nt and grouped according to their 12-nt molecular barcodes. Within each barcode group, reads were sub-clustered at a 15% Levenshtein threshold, and quality-weighted consensus sequences were built per RNA molecule. Non-functional sequences were removed, as were lower-count sequences one edit away from another. Barcode sub-clusters with fewer than 20% of the maximum read count were removed, based on fitting two negative binomial distributions. TCRdb reran the public reads through fastp at Q25 and MiXCR, keeping productive beta chains. Every CDR3 protein is listed once, alongside the most common genes and DNA of its rows. None of the V and J calls come from the authors' own analysis; TCRdb made them. This sample gives around 470,000 distinct CDR3 sequences in total; over 20% of them show up just once. The ten largest account for around 0.86% of the sample.

From a lookup of the germline V gene (reference sequence), CDR1 and CDR2 are LGHDT and YNNKEL. Counted from cysteine to phenylalanine, this CDR3 has 15 amino acids. Kept here is only the CDR3 DNA, which spans 45 bases and is read in frame from base 1. Many counts were recorded for this clonotype. Its cognate antigen has yet to be identified. An end of the junction does not agree with germline; a read error may underlie this. This clonotype originated in a human donor in good health. Some libraries in this study had Jurkat cell RNA spiked in. Rearrangement joined TRBV3-1 to TRBJ2-7; a stretch of 12 junction bases matches TRBD2. Sample: naive CD8+ T cells from blood, with Jurkat cell RNA spiked in. The cell subset or site label, read with the paper, signifies: FACS-sorted CD8+CD4-CCR7+CD45RA+ naive T cells. The CDR3 protein is CASSQGWGLAGREQF. The sequence in DNA is TGTGCCAGCAGCCAAGGTTGGGGACTAGCGGGCCGAGAGCAGTTC.